The 18 T cell receptor beta chains presented below share a single source sample, sequenced in a study of CD8+CD57+ T cells in acquired aplastic anemia. The template for TCR beta VDJ and CDR3 sequence profiling was genomic DNA. Each CDR3 protein gets one entry after TCRdb re-called the reads with MiXCR. The table shows 150,000 or so distinct CDR3 sequences, with around 50% occurring only once. Patients included in sequencing had previously demonstrated CD8+CD57+ cell expansion by flow cytometry. The sequenced material came from sorted CD4+, CD8+, or CD8+CD57+ T cells (not recorded which) from PBMCs. All receptors come from a human donor with aplastic anemia.

The chain employs TRBV6-4 and TRBJ2-1; no clear D. The CDR3 runs 13 residues. Germline V gene sequence: CDR1 MRHNA, CDR2 SNTAGT. V lost 0 bases, J lost 10 bases, and 10 bases lay in between. The CDR3 is CASSDSRGNEQFF. In DNA, the CDR3 is TGTGCCAGCAGTGACTCGAGAGGCAACGAGCAGTTCTTC.

The chain has TRBV7-2 and TRBJ1-3; D gene ambiguous. Per the germline V gene, CDR1 is SGHTA and CDR2 is FQGNSA. V shed 1 base and J shed 7 bases, with 17 bases lying between them. The CDR3 runs 16 residues. The CDR3 bases are TGTGCCAGCAGCTTAGGAATTGGAGGGATTGGGAACACCATATATTTT. It translates to CASSLGIGGIGNTIYF.

This clonotype counts as medium-sized. Germline is not matched at one junction end, which may reflect a read error. This chain links TRBV5-1 with TRBJ2-7; unclear D gene. CDR1 is SGHRS and CDR2 is YFSETQ in the germline V gene. The CDR3 has 12 amino acids. The chain's CDR3 is CASSLGAYEQYF. Written as DNA, the CDR3 is TGTGCCAGCAGCTTAGGTGCCTACGAGCAGTACTTC.

A remark on this clonotype: The junction shows a germline mismatch at one end, possibly a read error. V gene TRBV25-1 combines with J gene TRBJ1-6, with D hard to call. Germline V lookup: CDR1 MGHDK, CDR2 SYGVNS. This CDR3 comprises 13 residues. The CDR3 sequence is CASSLSENSPPHF. In DNA form, the CDR3 reads TGTGCCAGCAGTTTATCGGAGAATTCACCCCCCCACTTT.

The chain joins TRBV9 to TRBJ1-2; 9 nucleotides agree with TRBD1. The length of the CDR3 is 15 residues. Germline CDR1 reads SGDLS; CDR2 reads YYNGEE. V shed 2 bases, J shed 4 bases, and the junction held 6 bases outside the gene matches. DNA for the CDR3: TGTGCCAGCAGCGTTTTAGCGACAGGGGGCTATGGCTACACCTTC. Its protein product is CASSVLATGGYGYTF.

The CDR3 DNA reads as TGTGCCAGCAGCTTAGCTGCCCTTCAGGGCACTGAAGCTTTCTTT. Its protein is CASSLAALQGTEAFF. The chain combines TRBV11-3 with TRBJ1-1; the D gene is possibly TRBD1 (5 bases). Germline lookup yields CDR1 SGHNT and CDR2 YENEEA. V lost 1 base and J lost 4, with 13 bases in between. The CDR3 totals 15 residues.

The sample holds one count of this clonotype. J is TRBJ1-3 and V is TRBV11-1; 8 bases line up with TRBD1. The CDR3 consists of 17 residues. V lost 4 bases and J lost 3; bases outside the gene matches: 11. Germline CDR1 is SGHAT and CDR2 is FQDESV (reference sequence). In DNA, the CDR3 is TGTGCCAGCAGCTCCATTAGGACAGGGTATTTTGGAAACACCATATATTTT. Translation gives CASSSIRTGYFGNTIYF. The full variable domain, in which reference TRBV11-1 and TRBJ1-3 provide the parts outside the CDR3, is EAEVAQSPRYKITEKSQAVAFWCDPISGHATLYWYRQILGQGPELLVQFQDESVVDDSQLPKDRFSAERLKGVDSTLKIQPAELGDSAMYLCASSSIRTGYFGNTIYFGEGSWLTVV.

This clonotype was counted a few times. The chain has TRBV12-3 or TRBV12-4 and TRBJ1-4, with 7 positions matching TRBD1. With 4 bases clipped from V and 5 bases from J, the junction kept 7 bases outside the gene matches. The CDR3 contains 15 residues. CDR3 nucleotide sequence: TGTGCCAGCAGTTCCCCGGGACAGCTAAATGAAAAACTGTTTTTT. This encodes CASSSPGQLNEKLFF.

The chain links TRBV9 to TRBJ2-5; 10 bases match TRBD2. V gave up 0 bases and J gave up 0 bases; unmatched junction bases: 2. Germline V gene data show CDR1 as SGDLS and CDR2 as YYNGEE. This CDR3 is built from 16 residues. CDR3 residues: CASSVDSGGYQETQYF. In nucleotides, the CDR3 is TGTGCCAGCAGCGTAGATAGCGGGGGGTACCAAGAGACCCAGTACTTC.

This clonotype came up many times. V gene TRBV7-2 combines with J gene TRBJ1-5, with unresolved D. CDR1 and CDR2 from the germline V gene are SGHTA and FQGNSA. Between the trimmed V and J ends, which lost 5 bases and 3 bases, there was a span of 8 bases. The CDR3 totals 13 residues. CDR3 bases: TGTGCCAGCAGCCAGGACCTCAATCAGCCCCAGCATTTT. This translates into CASSQDLNQPQHF.

V usage is TRBV20-1 and J usage is TRBJ2-7; D uncertain. Between the trimmed V and J ends, which lost 0 bases and 2 bases, there was a span of 17 bases. Germline V gene lookup returns CDR1 DFQATT and CDR2 SNEGSKA (reference sequence). CDR3 length: 16 residues. The CDR3 here is CSARDNSAHKTYEQYF. Here the CDR3 DNA reads TGCAGTGCTAGAGATAATTCAGCGCACAAGACCTACGAGCAGTACTTC.

The rearrangement links TRBV10-2 to TRBJ1-6, with D possibly being TRBD1 (5 bases). Germline CDR1 and CDR2: WSHSY and SAAADI. V was cut by 7 bases and J by 8 bases, with 6 bases left in between. The CDR3 contains 11 residues. The CDR3 region is CASKQDSPLHF. CDR3 nucleotides: TGCGCCAGCAAACAGGATTCACCCCTCCACTTT.

With respect to this clonotype: A much bigger clone sits one base away, suggesting this may be a read error. The chain carries TRBV6-2 or TRBV6-3 and TRBJ2-7, with 10 bases fitting TRBD2. This CDR3 has 14 residues. Germline lookup yields CDR1 MNHEY and CDR2 SVGEGT. This CDR3 reads CASSYGTSAYEQHF. Here the CDR3 DNA reads TGTGCCAGCAGTTACGGGACTAGCGCCTACGAGCAGCACTTC.

The chain has TRBV19 and TRBJ1-1; the D gene is possibly TRBD1 (6 bases). The CDR3 has 14 residues. V gave up 0 bases and J gave up 5 bases, with 10 bases separating them. From germline, CDR1 is LNHDA and CDR2 SQIVND (reference sequence). In nucleotides, the CDR3 is TGTGCCAGTAGTATAGATACAGGGAGGACTGAAGCTTTCTTT. Amino acid sequence: CASSIDTGRTEAFF.

The chain has TRBV20-1 and TRBJ2-7, with D possibly being TRBD1 or TRBD2 (5 bases each). The J call could be wrong; TRBJ2-5 is a better fit for the DNA end. CDR3 size: 12 residues. From germline, CDR1 is DFQATT and CDR2 SNEGSKA (reference sequence). CDR3 nucleotide sequence: TGCAGTGCTAGCGGGGCACGCGGGACCCAGTACTTC. Translated, it gives CSASGARGTQYF.

This chain joins TRBV20-1 and TRBJ2-7, with D perhaps matching TRBD1 or TRBD2 (5 bases each). Germline values: CDR1 DFQATT, CDR2 SNEGSKA (reference sequence). The CDR3 is made up of 14 amino acids. The V end lost 2 bases, the J end lost 0 bases, and 11 bases lay between the germline ends. CDR3 in DNA: TGCAGTGCTAGATCGGGACGGCTCTCCTACGAGCAGTACTTC. It encodes CSARSGRLSYEQYF.

This clonotype was found many times. The V gene is TRBV7-3, the J gene TRBJ1-1; D is possibly TRBD1 (6 bases). The CDR3 extends over 13 amino acids. V was pared by 5 bases and J by 5 bases, with 12 bases between. Per the germline V gene, CDR1 is SGHTA and CDR2 is FQGTGA. CDR3 DNA sequence: TGTGCCAGCAGCCCCGGGACAACAACTGAAGCTTTCTTT. Its protein is CASSPGTTTEAFF.

V gene TRBV9 combines with J gene TRBJ2-1, with TRBD2 identical over 10 bases. Germline V CDR1 and CDR2: SGDLS, YYNGEE. The CDR3 runs to 16 residues. V lost 9 bases to trimming and J lost 6 bases; unmatched junction nucleotides: 15. CDR3 residues: CATSDPSGGAGNEQFF. The CDR3 DNA is TGTGCCACCAGTGACCCAAGCGGGGGGGCAGGCAATGAGCAGTTCTTC.